The source of this T cell receptor beta chain is a study of beta chain features in type 1 diabetes. Trimming pared 3 bases from V and 0 bases from J, leaving 17 bases between. The CDR3 extends over 18 amino acids. CDR1 SEHNR and CDR2 FQNEAQ come from the germline V gene (reference sequence). Expressed TCRB transcripts were sequenced after all isolated RNA was converted to cDNA. The data were produced by immunoSEQ multiplex PCR, yet TCRdb's version contains in-frame clones alone and is incomplete. Of about 210,000 clones in the sample, 11% were seen once. This TCR was recovered from a man younger than 35 in good health. Sample: central memory CD4+ T cells from blood. The chain carries TRBV7-9 and TRBJ2-2; TRBD2 might be the D (5 bases). The CDR3 here is CASSLLGLAVSNTGELFF. CDR3 bases: TGTGCCAGCAGCTTGTTAGGGCTAGCAGTCTCGAACACCGGGGAGCTGTTTTTT.